One and the same sample provided the 26 T cell receptor beta chains below, sequenced in a study of cytomegalovirus exposure and HLA in healthy donors (dated by TCRdb to about 2017). Library prep was done by the immunoSEQ multiplex PCR assay. The multiplex PCR relied on a mix of 60 forward primers for TCR Vbeta segments and 13 reverse primers for TCR Jbeta segments. The table comes from immuneACCESS by way of TCRdb, which keeps in-frame sequences with V and J called. Part of the clones is missing from these tables; in studies checked, under half for an unresolved V gene and the rest for unknown reasons. The sample profile shows about 170,000 clones; approximately 71% of them were found once. The top ten constitute approximately 1.6% of the sample. The sample was PBMCs. The receptors come from a girl aged 5-17 years in good health and CMV-seronegative.

Comment on this clone: The sample has other DNA sequences that encode this CDR3 too. CDR3 region: CASSLGQGASYEQYF. CDR3 DNA: TGTGCCAGCAGCTTGGGGCAGGGGGCCTCCTACGAGCAGTACTTC. V is TRBV5-4 and J is TRBJ2-7; 8 bases match TRBD1. The CDR3 consists of 15 residues. CDR1 is SGHNT and CDR2 is YYREEE in the germline V gene (reference sequence). The junction had 2 bases not matched to a gene; V was cut back by 0 bases and J by 0 bases.

V usage is TRBV5-1 and J usage is TRBJ1-1; 7 bases fit TRBD1. CDR1 and CDR2 (germline): SGHRS, YFSETQ. The ends lost 0 bases at V and 1 base at J; junction bases unmatched: 3. This CDR3 has 15 amino acids. The CDR3: CASSLAGTANTEAFF. The CDR3 DNA follows: TGCGCCAGCAGCTTGGCAGGGACAGCGAACACTGAAGCTTTCTTT.

A single count supports this clone. In DNA form, the CDR3 reads TGTGCCACCAGCAGAGACCGGGACATTGGGTATGGCTACACCTTC. The encoded protein is CATSRDRDIGYGYTF. V usage is TRBV15 and J usage is TRBJ1-2, with D maybe TRBD1 (6 bases). Germline CDR1 reads LNHNV; CDR2 reads YYDKDF (reference sequence). The CDR3 has 15 amino acids. With 0 bases removed from V and 5 bases from J, the gap between germline ends came to 13 bases.

This clone was found a few times. This rearrangement joins TRBV14 to TRBJ1-2; D might be TRBD1 (5 bases). Germline CDR1 is SGHDN and CDR2 is FVKESK. V was trimmed by 0 bases and J by 5 bases, leaving 13 bases between them. The CDR3 totals 15 residues. CDR3 coding DNA: TGTGCCAGCAGCCAAGATCTCGCAGGGAGGTATGGCTACACCTTC. Protein: CASSQDLAGRYGYTF.

This clone was found a few times. The chain joins TRBV5-6 to TRBJ2-7; 9 bases map to TRBD2. Germline V gene sequence: CDR1 SGHDT, CDR2 YYEEEE. This CDR3 has 15 amino acids. J lost 2 bases, V lost 5 bases, and 8 bases had no gene match. The CDR3 reads CASSLKLAGAYEQYF. The CDR3 DNA follows: TGTGCCAGCAGTCTAAAACTAGCGGGCGCCTACGAGCAGTACTTC.

The gene calls are TRBV2 and TRBJ1-2, with a possible D match to TRBD1 (6 bases). This CDR3 region has 15 residues. The germline V gene encodes CDR1 SNHLY and CDR2 FYNNEI. Trimming removed 4 bases at V and 6 bases at J, with 18 bases between. CDR3 nucleotide sequence: TGTGCCAGCAGTGTGGACAGCCCCGGGTGGAATGGCTACACCTTC. Translated, it gives CASSVDSPGWNGYTF.

The chain uses TRBV6-5 and TRBJ2-3; D is uncertain. V was cut by 2 bases and J by 1 base, with 7 bases left in between. Germline V gene data show CDR1 as MNHEY and CDR2 as SVGAGI. CDR3 length equals 14 residues. For the CDR3, the DNA is TGTGCCAGCAGTTACAATGCGGGCACAGATACGCAGTATTTT. Its translation is CASSYNAGTDTQYF.

The rearrangement links TRBV9 to TRBJ1-5; 7 bases match TRBD1. This CDR3 has 14 residues. The V gene end was trimmed by 5 bases and the J gene end by 6 bases; junction bases not matched to a gene: 8. Per germline, CDR1 SGDLS and CDR2 YYNGEE. This CDR3 is CASSQTGVGQPQHF. CDR3 DNA sequence: TGTGCCAGCAGTCAAACAGGGGTGGGTCAGCCCCAGCATTTT. The full variable domain, in which reference TRBV9 and TRBJ1-5 provide the parts outside the CDR3, is DSGVTQTPKHLITATGQRVTLRCSPRSGDLSVYWYQQSLDQGLQFLIQYYNGEERAKGNILERFSAQQFPDLHSELNLSSLELGDSALYFCASSQTGVGQPQHFGDGTRLSIL.

The V gene is TRBV5-1, the J gene TRBJ2-7; 8 bases map to TRBD1. J gave up 1 base and V 4 bases, and 4 bases lay outside the gene matches. The CDR3 runs 14 residues. The germline CDR1 and CDR2 sequences are SGHRS and YFSETQ. The CDR3 region is CASSGRQGSYEQYF. The CDR3 DNA is TGCGCCAGCAGCGGCAGACAGGGGTCCTACGAGCAGTACTTC.

The gene calls are TRBV5-6 and TRBJ1-2; no definite D call. The CDR3 is 14 amino acids. Germline V gives CDR1 SGHDT, CDR2 YYEEEE. Trimming removed 3 bases at V and 4 bases at J, with 13 bases between. CDR3: CASSSAGGIYGYTF. CDR3 DNA: TGTGCCAGCAGCTCCGCGGGTGGGATCTATGGCTACACCTTC.

The CDR3 nucleotides read TGTGCCAGCAGCTTAGTTAGGAAGCTAGTCAATGAGCAGTTCTTC. Translating it yields CASSLVRKLVNEQFF. The chain carries TRBV7-9 and TRBJ2-1, with D uncertain. Germline V gene data show CDR1 as SEHNR and CDR2 as FQNEAQ (reference sequence). This CDR3 region has 15 residues. Trimming removed 1 base from V and 6 bases from J, with 13 bases in between.

This sequence joins TRBV7-6 and TRBJ2-3; D perhaps matches TRBD1 (6 bases). CDR1 is SGHVS and CDR2 is FNYEAQ in the germline V gene. Trimming removed 3 bases at V and 0 bases at J, with 7 bases between. This CDR3 contains 14 residues. The CDR3 sequence: CASSLRGSTDTQYF. In DNA form, the CDR3 reads TGTGCCAGCAGCTTGAGGGGGAGCACAGATACGCAGTATTTT.

The V and J genes are TRBV7-9 and TRBJ1-2; D gene unclear. CDR3 size: 12 residues. Looked up from germline, CDR1 is SEHNR and CDR2 is FQNEAQ (reference sequence). V was shortened by 1 base and J by 10 bases, with 10 bases between the two germline ends. CDR3 in amino acids: CASSLGTDPYTF. The CDR3 region has the DNA TGTGCCAGCAGCTTAGGTACAGATCCCTACACCTTC.

The chain is built from TRBV7-9 and TRBJ1-4; D unclear. The CDR3 sequence is 15 residues long. Trimming cost V 5 bases and J 5 bases, with 15 bases left between them. Germline V CDR1 and CDR2: SEHNR, FQNEAQ (reference sequence). For the CDR3, the DNA is TGTGCCAGCAGCCGGTCGGCACAGAAGAATGAAAAACTGTTTTTT. The encoded protein is CASSRSAQKNEKLFF. The whole variable domain, filled in from reference TRBV7-9 and TRBJ1-4, reads DTGVSQNPRHKITKRGQNVTFRCDPISEHNRLYWYRQTLGQGPEFLTYFQNEAQLEKSRLLSDRFSAERPKGSFSTLEIQRTEQGDSAMYLCASSRSAQKNEKLFFGSGTQLSVL.

V gene TRBV25-1 combines with J gene TRBJ1-6; 8 bases fit TRBD1. The CDR3 consists of 16 residues. Trimming cost V 5 bases and J 8 bases; bases outside gene matches: 11. Per the germline V gene, CDR1 is MGHDK and CDR2 is SYGVNS. CDR3 amino acids: CASSLRGGQEDSPLHF. CDR3 sequence (DNA): TGTGCCAGCAGTCTCAGGGGGGGACAGGAGGATTCACCCCTCCACTTT.

J is TRBJ2-7 and V is TRBV5-6; a weak D match, TRBD2 (6 bases). Germline V gives CDR1 SGHDT, CDR2 YYEEEE. V lost 4 bases, J lost 6 bases, and 20 bases lay in between. The CDR3 is made up of 15 amino acids. CDR3 nucleotide sequence: TGTGCCAGCAGCCCGCAGACAGCGGGTAGACGCGAGCAGTACTTC. Amino acid sequence: CASSPQTAGRREQYF.

The sample holds a few counts of this clone. The rearrangement links TRBV13 to TRBJ2-6, with TRBD1 as a possible D gene (6 bases). CDR3 length: 15 amino acids. CDR1 and CDR2 (germline): PRHDT, FYEKMQ (reference sequence). With 4 bases removed from V and 2 bases from J, the gap between germline ends came to 9 bases. CDR3 loop: CASSSWTAGANVLTF. In DNA, the CDR3 is TGTGCCAGCAGCTCCTGGACAGCTGGGGCCAACGTCCTGACTTTC.

This chain links TRBV30 with TRBJ1-1; D possibly corresponds to TRBD1 (5 bases). The V gene's germline CDR1 is GTSNPN and CDR2 SVGIG (reference sequence). The length of the CDR3 is 11 residues. V was cut by 4 bases and J by 8 bases, with 11 bases left in between. The CDR3 DNA reads as TGTGCCTGGAACCGGGACTCCGAAGCTTTCTTT. Translation gives CAWNRDSEAFF.

The V gene is TRBV5-1, the J gene TRBJ1-2; possible D gene TRBD1, 5 bases. The CDR3 is made up of 16 amino acids. Deletions cut 0 bases from V and 5 bases from J, with 17 bases between. Germline V gene data show CDR1 as SGHRS and CDR2 as YFSETQ. CDR3 sequence (DNA): TGCGCCAGCAGCTTGGACTCTAGGAGCAGGGCTTATGGCTACACCTTC. This gives the protein CASSLDSRSRAYGYTF.

The chain employs TRBV7-9 and TRBJ1-1; 11 bases line up with TRBD1. The CDR3 is 16 residues long. Germline assignment: CDR1 SEHNR and CDR2 FQNEAQ (reference sequence). V shed 4 bases and J 11 bases; nucleotides not matched to a gene: 15. The CDR3 sequence: CASSSSSEDRGRGAFF. For the CDR3, the DNA is TGTGCCAGCAGCTCTTCCTCCGAGGACAGGGGGCGGGGGGCTTTCTTT.

The chain couples TRBV6-6 to TRBJ2-5, with 8 bases lining up with TRBD1. CDR3 size: 16 residues. CDR1 MNHNY and CDR2 SVGAGI come from the germline V gene (reference sequence). Losses at the gene ends were 0 bases for V and 3 bases for J; bases not matched to a gene: 6. The CDR3 coding sequence is TGTGCCAGCAGTTACTCGATATCAGGGGGCAAAGAGACCCAGTACTTC. Translating it yields CASSYSISGGKETQYF.

This clone was seen a handful of times. This sequence joins TRBV5-1 and TRBJ1-1; 12 nucleotides line up with TRBD1. The CDR3 extends over 17 amino acids. V dropped 5 bases and J dropped 3; count of bases not matched to a gene: 11. Germline loops: CDR1 SGHRS, CDR2 YFSETQ. For the CDR3, the DNA is TGCGCCAGCAGATATCTCCCGGGACAGGGGGCAGACACTGAAGCTTTCTTT. Amino acid sequence: CASRYLPGQGADTEAFF.

The chain joins TRBV21-1 to TRBJ2-7; the table gives TRBD1 as D, unverified against the DNA. TRBV21-1 represents a pseudogene. The CDR3 sequence is 13 residues long. CDR3 sequence (DNA): TGTGCCAGCAGCAGGGCGTGGGGGCTGAAGCAGTACTTC. Translating it yields CASSRAWGLKQYF.

The chain recombines TRBV7-2 with TRBJ2-7; TRBD1 matches 7 bases. The CDR3 loop spans 13 amino acids. Trimming cost V 7 bases and J 2 bases; bases outside gene matches: 5. Germline V gene sequence: CDR1 SGHTA, CDR2 FQGNSA. DNA for the CDR3: TGTGCCAGCACCGTGGGACAGACCTACGAGCAGTACTTC. This translates into CASTVGQTYEQYF.

This chain joins TRBV5-4 and TRBJ1-1; the match to TRBD1 covers 8 bases. V shed 0 bases and J 4 bases; nucleotides not matched to a gene: 5. This CDR3 spans 15 amino acids. Germline V lookup: CDR1 SGHNT, CDR2 YYREEE (reference sequence). CDR3 DNA: TGTGCCAGCAGCTTGGAGGAGGGACAGGTCACTGAAGCTTTCTTT. Amino acids: CASSLEEGQVTEAFF. The full variable domain, in which reference TRBV5-4 and TRBJ1-1 provide the parts outside the CDR3, is ETGVTQSPTHLIKTRGQQVTLRCSSQSGHNTVSWYQQALGQGPQFIFQYYREEENGRGNFPPRFSGLQFPNYSSELNVNALELDDSALYLCASSLEEGQVTEAFFGQGTRLTVV.

V usage is TRBV4-1 and J usage is TRBJ1-5, with TRBD1 identical over 7 bases. The J segment lost 5 bases and the V segment lost 1 base, leaving 8 bases of the junction unmatched. The germline V gene encodes CDR1 MGHRA and CDR2 YSYEKL. The CDR3 sequence is 16 residues long. CDR3 in DNA: TGCGCCAGCAGCCAAGCCTCGGGAACAGGGGATCAGCCCCAGCATTTT. As protein: CASSQASGTGDQPQHF.